This entry concerns a single T cell receptor beta chain. The treatment is: oral pan-JAK inhibitor, 5-10 mg twice daily. Isolated RNA was reverse transcribed into cDNA used as the sequencing template. The protocol was immunoSEQ multiplex PCR, while the TCRdb copy is restricted to in-frame clones and leaves out a portion. Of around 86,000 clones in the sample, 70% to 80% are singletons; the top ten hold roughly 17%. The data derive from a study of CD8+ T cells in alopecia areata. The CDR3 spans 12 residues. Germline CDR1 ENHRY, CDR2 SYGVKD. Trimming left V 6 bases short and J 7 bases short, with 7 bases between.

The origin of this receptor is a human donor with alopecia areata. The sequences come from CD8+ T cells sorted from blood, collected at approximately week 42, from a patient treated with tofacitinib. The V and J genes are TRBV10-3 and TRBJ1-6; no definite D call. Written as DNA, the CDR3 is TGTGCCATCAGGGGTGGGAATTCACCCCTCCACTTT. It codes for CAIRGGNSPLHF.